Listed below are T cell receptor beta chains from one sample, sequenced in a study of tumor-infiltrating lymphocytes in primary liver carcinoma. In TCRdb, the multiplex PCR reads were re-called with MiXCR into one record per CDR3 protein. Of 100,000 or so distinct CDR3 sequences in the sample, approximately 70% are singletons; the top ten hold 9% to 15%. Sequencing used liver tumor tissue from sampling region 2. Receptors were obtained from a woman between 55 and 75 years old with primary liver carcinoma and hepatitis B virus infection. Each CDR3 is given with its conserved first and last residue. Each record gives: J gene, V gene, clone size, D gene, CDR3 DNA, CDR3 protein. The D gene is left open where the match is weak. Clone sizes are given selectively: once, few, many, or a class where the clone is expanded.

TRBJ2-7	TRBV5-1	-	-	TGCGCCAGCAGCTTGTTATCTATATCCTACGAGCAGTACTTC	CASSLLSISYEQYF
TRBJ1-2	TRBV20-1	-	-	TGCAGTGCTAGGGGACCTACTAACTATGGCTACACCTTC	CSARGPTNYGYTF
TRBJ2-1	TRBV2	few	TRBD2	TGTGCCAGCAGTGAATGGACTAGAGACAATGAGCAGTTCTTC	CASSEWTRDNEQFF
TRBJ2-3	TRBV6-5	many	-	TGTGCCAGCAGTTACGGCGGGATCGATACGCAGTATTTT	CASSYGGIDTQYF
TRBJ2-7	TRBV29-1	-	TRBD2	TGCAGCGTTGGGGGACTAGCGGGAGCCGAGCAGCACTTC	CSVGGLAGAEQHF
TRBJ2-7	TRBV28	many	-	TGTGCCAGCGGGTTGAGAATCATGAACCACGAGCAGTACTTC	CASGLRIMNHEQYF
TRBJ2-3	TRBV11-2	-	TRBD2	TGTGCCAGCAACTTAGAGGGACTAACGTACGCGTCAGATACGCAGTATTTT	CASNLEGLTYASDTQYF
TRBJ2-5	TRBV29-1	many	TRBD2	TGCAGCGTTGAAGGTCCGGGACTAGCGAGCGTGAGCCAAGAGACCCAGTACTTC	CSVEGPGLASVSQETQYF
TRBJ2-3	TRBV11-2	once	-	TGTGCCAGCAGGCAAACGGCGTTTAGCACAGATACGCAGTATTTT	CASRQTAFSTDTQYF
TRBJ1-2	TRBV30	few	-	TGTGCCTGGAAAACATCACAGGGTTTGGATGGCTACACCTTC	CAWKTSQGLDGYTF
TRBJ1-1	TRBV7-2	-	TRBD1	TGTGCCAGCAGCCCGGCCGGGACAGGGGGTTTCACTGAAGCTTTCTTT	CASSPAGTGGFTEAFF
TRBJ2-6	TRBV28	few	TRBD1	TGTGCCAGCAGTGCCACAGGGGTGGGGGCCAACGTCCTGACTTTC	CASSATGVGANVLTF
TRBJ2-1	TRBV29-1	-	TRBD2	TGCATGGCCTCCCGGCTAGCGGGAGTTGGTGAGCAGTTCTTC	CMASRLAGVGEQFF
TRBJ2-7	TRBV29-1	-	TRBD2	TGCAGCGCTGTGGCTAGCGGGAACCTCTACGAGCAGTACTTC	CSAVASGNLYEQYF
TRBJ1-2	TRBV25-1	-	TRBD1	TGTGCCAGCAGTGAGGGACAGGGGATCTATGGCTACACCTTC	CASSEGQGIYGYTF
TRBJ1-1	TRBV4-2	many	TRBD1	TGTGCCAGCAGCCAACGCGACAGGGACACTGAAGCTTTCTTT	CASSQRDRDTEAFF
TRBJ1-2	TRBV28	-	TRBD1	TGTCCCAGCAGTTTAATGGGACAGGCGGGGGTCTATGGCTACACCTTC	CPSSLMGQAGVYGYTF
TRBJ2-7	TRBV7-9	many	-	TGTGCCAGCAGCTTATCCGCCGGATCCTACGAGCAGTACTTC	CASSLSAGSYEQYF
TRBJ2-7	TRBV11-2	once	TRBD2	TGTGCCAGTAGTTTAACTAGCGGGAGCGAGCTGTACTTC	CASSLTSGSELYF
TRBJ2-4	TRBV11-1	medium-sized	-	TGTGCCAGCAGCCCAAGGTCCAGGGGTGGGGAAAACATTCAGTACTTC	CASSPRSRGGENIQYF
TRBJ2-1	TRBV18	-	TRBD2	TGTGCCAGCTCACCGTGGCTAGCGGGAGTAGGCTACAATGAGCAGTTCTTC	CASSPWLAGVGYNEQFF
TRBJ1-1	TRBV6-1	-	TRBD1	TGCGCCAACAGGGCCGGGACAGGGCCCACTGAAGCTTTCTTT	CANRAGTGPTEAFF
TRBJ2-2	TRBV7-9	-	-	TGTGCCAGCAGCTTATTGCGATCGTCCGGGGAGCTGTTTTTT	CASSLLRSSGELFF
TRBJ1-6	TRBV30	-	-	TGTGCCTGGAGGAGAGGGACAAGGGGATCACCCCTCCACTTT	CAWRRGTRGSPLHF
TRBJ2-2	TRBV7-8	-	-	TGTGCCAGCAGCCTGACGGCCGGGGAGCTGTTTTTT	CASSLTAGELFF
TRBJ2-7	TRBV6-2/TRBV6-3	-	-	TGTGTCAGCAGTGACCCTTTATCGGGATCGTACGAGCAGTACTTC	CVSSDPLSGSYEQYF
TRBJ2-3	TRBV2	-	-	TGTGCCAGCAGTGTCCTAAGGGGGGCCACAGATACGCAGTATTTT	CASSVLRGATDTQYF
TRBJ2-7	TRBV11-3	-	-	TGTGCCAGCATCTATTCCTACGAGCAATGCTTC	CASIYSYEQCF
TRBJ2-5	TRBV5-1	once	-	TGCGCCAGCAGCTTCCGGGTCGCGGAGACCCAGTACTTC	CASSFRVAETQYF
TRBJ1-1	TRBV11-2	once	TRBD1	TGTGCCAGCAGGGGGACAGGGGGCAAGGGGACTGAAGCTTTCTTT	CASRGTGGKGTEAFF
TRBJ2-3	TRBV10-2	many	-	TGCGCCAGCAGTGAGAGGACGGGAGCTGGAGATACGCAGTATTTT	CASSERTGAGDTQYF
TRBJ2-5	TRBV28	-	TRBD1	TGTGCCGGCAGTTTCTCCGGGACAGGGAGAGGAGAGACCCAGTACTTC	CAGSFSGTGRGETQYF
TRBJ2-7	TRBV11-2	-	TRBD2	TGTACTAGCAGCTACGGCGGGAGGACCTCGGGAAGCGAGCAGTGCTTC	CTSSYGGRTSGSEQCF
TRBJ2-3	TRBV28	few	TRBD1	TGTGCCAGCAGCAACCTATCCCGGGACAGGGGCACAGATACGCAGTATTTT	CASSNLSRDRGTDTQYF
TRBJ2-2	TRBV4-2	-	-	TGTGCCAGCAGCCAAGTAGGGGAGCTGTTTTTT	CASSQVGELFF
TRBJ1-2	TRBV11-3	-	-	TGTGCCAGTGGCTTAGCTACGGTTCTTGATGACTACACCTTC	CASGLATVLDDYTF
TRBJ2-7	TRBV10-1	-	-	TGCGCCAGCAACGAGGCACACCTCGCTGAGCAGTACTTC	CASNEAHLAEQYF
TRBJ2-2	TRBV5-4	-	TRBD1	TGTGCCATCAGCCCAGACAGGGACGCGAACACGGGGGAGCTGTTTTTT	CAISPDRDANTGELFF
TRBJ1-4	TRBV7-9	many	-	TGTGCCAGCACCTCAGGCGAAGATAATGAAAAACTGTTTTTT	CASTSGEDNEKLFF
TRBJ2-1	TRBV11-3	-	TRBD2	TGTACCAGCAGTTTACTAGCGGTAAAGTACAGTGAGCAGTTCTTC	CTSSLLAVKYSEQFF